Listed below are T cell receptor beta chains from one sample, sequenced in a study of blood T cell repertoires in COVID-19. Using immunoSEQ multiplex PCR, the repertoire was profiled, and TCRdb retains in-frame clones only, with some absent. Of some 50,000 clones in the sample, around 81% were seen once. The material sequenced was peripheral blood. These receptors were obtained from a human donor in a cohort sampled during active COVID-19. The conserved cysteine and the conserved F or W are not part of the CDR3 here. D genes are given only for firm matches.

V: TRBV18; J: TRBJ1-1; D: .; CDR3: ASSPPRGAADTEAF
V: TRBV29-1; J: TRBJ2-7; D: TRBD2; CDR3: SVTGTSRYEQY
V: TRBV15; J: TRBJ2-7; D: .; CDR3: ATSNIPLGEQY
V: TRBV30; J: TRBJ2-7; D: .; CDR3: AWSRQTNEQY
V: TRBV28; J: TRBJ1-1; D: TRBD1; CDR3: ASRTDRGLGTEAF
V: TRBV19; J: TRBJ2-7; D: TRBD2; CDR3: ASSIGTSGSYEQY
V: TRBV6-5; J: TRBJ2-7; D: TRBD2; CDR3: ASSYHASGSEQY
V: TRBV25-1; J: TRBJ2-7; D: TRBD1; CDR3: ASSPRRDRDPSGQY
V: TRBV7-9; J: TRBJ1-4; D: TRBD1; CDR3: ASSYNGQGYEKLF
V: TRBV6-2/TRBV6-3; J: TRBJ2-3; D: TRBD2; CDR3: ASSYSGGSDTQY
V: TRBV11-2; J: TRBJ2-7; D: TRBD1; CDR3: ASSEEGQGSYEQY
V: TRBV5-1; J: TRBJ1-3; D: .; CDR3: ASSLQGSGNTIY
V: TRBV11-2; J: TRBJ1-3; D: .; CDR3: ASSPGGRNTIY
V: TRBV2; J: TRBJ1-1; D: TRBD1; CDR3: ASSNPGQMNTEAF
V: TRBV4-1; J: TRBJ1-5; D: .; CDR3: ASSPSLAPSNQPQH
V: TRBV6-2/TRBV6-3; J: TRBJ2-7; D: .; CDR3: ASSTSRPTYEQY
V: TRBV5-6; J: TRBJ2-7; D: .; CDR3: ASAIGGARAEQY
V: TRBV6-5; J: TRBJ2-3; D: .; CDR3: ASSYSLTDTQY
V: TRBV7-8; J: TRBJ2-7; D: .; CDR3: ASSLGQGGTYEQY
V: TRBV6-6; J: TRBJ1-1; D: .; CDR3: ASSNYAGVGEEAF
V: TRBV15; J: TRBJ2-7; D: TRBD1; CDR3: ATRYRGQVEQY
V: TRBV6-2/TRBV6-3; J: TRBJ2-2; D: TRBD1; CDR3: ASSKQGAGTGELF
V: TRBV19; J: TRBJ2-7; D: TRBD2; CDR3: VLTRAGGRSYEQY
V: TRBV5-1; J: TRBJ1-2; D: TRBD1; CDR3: ASSLQQGKYGYT
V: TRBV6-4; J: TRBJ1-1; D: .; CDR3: AAKENRENTEAF
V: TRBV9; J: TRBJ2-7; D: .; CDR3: ASSEGHSSVYEQY
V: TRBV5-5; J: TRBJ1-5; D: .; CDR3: ASNIQAQSQNQPQH
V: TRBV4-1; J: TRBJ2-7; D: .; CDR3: ASSLLPGVQGAYEQY
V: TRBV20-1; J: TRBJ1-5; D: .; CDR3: SASWGLYQPQH
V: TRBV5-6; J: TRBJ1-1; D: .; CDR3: ASSIEALRNTEAF
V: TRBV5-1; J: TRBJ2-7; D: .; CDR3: ASSPGTLTYEQY
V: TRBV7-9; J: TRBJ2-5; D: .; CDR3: ASSLEGWRGSQETQY
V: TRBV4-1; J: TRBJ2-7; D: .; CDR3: ASSQGQDYEQY
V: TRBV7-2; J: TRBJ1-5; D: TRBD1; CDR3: ASSLGTGTIQPQH
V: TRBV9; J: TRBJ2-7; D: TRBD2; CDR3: ASSVRTSGEQY
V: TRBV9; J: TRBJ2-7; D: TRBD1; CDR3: ASSTDRGGSYEQY
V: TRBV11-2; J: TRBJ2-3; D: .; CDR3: ASSSPGRPADTQY
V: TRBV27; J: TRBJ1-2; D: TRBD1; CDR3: ASSRDRGRGYT
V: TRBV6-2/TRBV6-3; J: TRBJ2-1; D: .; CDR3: ASSYPSGGPRSDEQF
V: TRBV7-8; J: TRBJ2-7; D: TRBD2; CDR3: ASSFTPGTRNYEQY
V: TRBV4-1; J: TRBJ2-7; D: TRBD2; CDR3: ASSQWTSGNYEQY
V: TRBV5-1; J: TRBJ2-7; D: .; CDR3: ASSLASGHYEQY
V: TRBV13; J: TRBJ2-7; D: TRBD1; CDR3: ASSSRDRSSYEQY
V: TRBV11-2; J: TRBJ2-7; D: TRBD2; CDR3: ASSLELAGNYEQY
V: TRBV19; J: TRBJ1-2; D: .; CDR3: ASSISQTSRGYT
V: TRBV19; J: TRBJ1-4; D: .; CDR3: ASSLDGKLF
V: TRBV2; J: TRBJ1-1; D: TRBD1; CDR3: ASSEEERAHWGTGGRTEAF
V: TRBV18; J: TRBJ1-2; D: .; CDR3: ASSPLEQGLYGYT
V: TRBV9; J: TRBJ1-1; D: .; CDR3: ASSVPDRSFDTEAF